Sequencing of this T cell receptor (beta chain) was carried out in a study of T-cell reconstitution after alpha-beta-depleted transplantation in children. The length of the CDR3 is 15 residues. Per the germline V gene, CDR1 is SGHKS and CDR2 is YYEKEE (reference sequence). The trim removed 0 bases at V and 5 bases at J, leaving 4 bases unmatched. Overall study findings and caveats: Newly produced T cells mostly provided counts and TCRbeta diversity after one year, as hyperexpanded clones declined.

Library preparation (for TCRbeta) was performed with unique molecular identifiers. TCRdb redid the calling of the PCR reads with MiXCR, one entry per CDR3 protein. This sample yields fewer than 550,000 distinct CDR3 sequences, of which roughly 10% are seen a single time; 14% belongs to the top ten. A note on this clonotype: Its antigen is as yet unknown.

This sequence joins TRBV5-5 and TRBJ2-3; 9 nucleotides align to TRBD2. This TCR came from a female patient aged 2-9 years who had a stem cell transplant for aplastic anemia, so the T cells may come from the graft donor. Sequenced material: PBMCs, mostly from graft donor cells, taken 180 days after TCRalphabeta/CD19-depleted stem cell transplant. The CDR3 loop reads CASSLVVAGEDTQYF. CDR3 in DNA: TGTGCCAGCAGCTTGGTGGTAGCGGGAGAAGATACGCAGTATTTT.